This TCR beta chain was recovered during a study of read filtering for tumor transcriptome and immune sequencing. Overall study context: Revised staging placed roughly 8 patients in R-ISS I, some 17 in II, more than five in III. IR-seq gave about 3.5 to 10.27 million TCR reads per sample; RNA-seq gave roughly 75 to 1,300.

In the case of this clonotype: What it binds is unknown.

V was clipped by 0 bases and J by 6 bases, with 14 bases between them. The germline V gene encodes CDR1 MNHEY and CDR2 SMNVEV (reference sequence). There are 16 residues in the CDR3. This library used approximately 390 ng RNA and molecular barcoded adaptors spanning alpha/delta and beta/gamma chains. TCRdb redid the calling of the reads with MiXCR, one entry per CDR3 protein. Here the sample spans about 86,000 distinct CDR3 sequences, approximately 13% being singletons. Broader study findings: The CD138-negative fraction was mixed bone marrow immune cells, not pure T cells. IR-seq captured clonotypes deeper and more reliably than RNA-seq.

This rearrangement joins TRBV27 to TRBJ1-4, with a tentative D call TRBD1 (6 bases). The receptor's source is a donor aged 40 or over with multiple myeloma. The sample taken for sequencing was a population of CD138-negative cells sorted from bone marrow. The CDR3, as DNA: TGTGCCAGCAGTTTATCGCCCGTGACAGGCTATGAAAAACTGTTTTTT. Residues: CASSLSPVTGYEKLFF. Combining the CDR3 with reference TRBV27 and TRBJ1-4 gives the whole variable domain EAQVTQNPRYLITVTGKKLTVTCSQNMNHEYMSWYRQDPGLGLRQIYYSMNVEVTDKGDVPEGYKVSRKEKRNFPLILESPSPNQTSLYFCASSLSPVTGYEKLFFGSGTQLSVL.